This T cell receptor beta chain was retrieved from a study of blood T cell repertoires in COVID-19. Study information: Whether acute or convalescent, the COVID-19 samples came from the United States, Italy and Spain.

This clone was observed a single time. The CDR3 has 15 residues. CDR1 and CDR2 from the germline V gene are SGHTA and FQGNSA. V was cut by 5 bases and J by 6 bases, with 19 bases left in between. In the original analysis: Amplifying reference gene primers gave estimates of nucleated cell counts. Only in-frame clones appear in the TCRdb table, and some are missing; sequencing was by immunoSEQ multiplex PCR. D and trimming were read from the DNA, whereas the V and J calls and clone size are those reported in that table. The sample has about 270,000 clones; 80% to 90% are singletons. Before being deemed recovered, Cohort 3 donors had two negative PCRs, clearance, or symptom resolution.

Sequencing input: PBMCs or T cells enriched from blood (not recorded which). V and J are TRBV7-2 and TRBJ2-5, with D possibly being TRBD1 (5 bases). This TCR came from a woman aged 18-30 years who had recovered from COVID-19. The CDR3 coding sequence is TGTGCCAGCAGCCTTTCGGTGGGGCCGTCGAAGACCCAGTACTTC. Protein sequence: CASSLSVGPSKTQYF. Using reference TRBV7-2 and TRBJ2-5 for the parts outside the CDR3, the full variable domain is GAGVSQSPSNKVTEKGKDVELRCDPISGHTALYWYRQSLGQGLEFLIYFQGNSAPDKSGLPSDRFSAERTGGSVSTLTIQRTQQEDSAVYLCASSLSVGPSKTQYFGPGTRLLVL.